This T cell receptor beta chain comes out of a study of shared clonotypes between healthy human individuals. Study information: Two women and a few men aged 18 to 49 served as donors.

CDR1 SGDLS and CDR2 YYNGEE come from the germline V gene. Trimming removed 0 bases from V and 1 base from J, with 8 bases in between. The CDR3 has 15 amino acids. TCRdb keeps only in-frame clones here, not all; method: immunoSEQ multiplex PCR. The sample has 1,400,000 or so clones, approximately 98.5% seen once. Sample: naive CD4+ T cells sorted from blood. Subset given: CD45RA+ positively selected. This rearrangement joins TRBV9 to TRBJ2-1, with D hard to call. This TCR derives from a man in his thirties or forties in good health. CDR3 protein: CASSVEESSYNEQFF. The CDR3 DNA sequence: TGTGCCAGCAGCGTAGAAGAGTCGTCCTACAATGAGCAGTTCTTC.